The 21 T cell receptor beta chains given below trace back to one sample, sequenced in a study of STAT5B mutations in CD4+ large granular lymphocyte leukemia (dated 2022 in TCRdb). Receptor libraries were prepared by the immunoSEQ multiplex PCR assay. TCRdb retrieved this table from immuneACCESS and kept in-frame rearrangements only. Not all clones are present; in checked studies, unresolved V genes account for under half, and no reason is known for the remainder. For this sample the table gives 20,000 to 25,000 clones, of which over 70% were detected only once. The top ten hold 3.5% to 5% of the sample. The sample was CD4+ T cells from blood buffy coats. These receptors were taken from a human donor in good health.

The chain carries TRBV28 and TRBJ2-7, with a possible D match to TRBD2 (7 bases). V was shortened by 6 bases and J by 1 base, with 16 bases between the two germline ends. The CDR3 runs to 15 residues. CDR1 and CDR2 from the germline V gene are MDHEN and SYDVKM. CDR3 region: CASRPSGQGSYEQYF. Written as DNA, the CDR3 is TGTGCCAGCAGGCCTAGCGGCCAGGGGTCCTACGAGCAGTACTTC.

This clone was observed once. V gene TRBV5-1 combines with J gene TRBJ2-1; the D gene is possibly TRBD2 (5 bases). Per the germline V gene, CDR1 is SGHRS and CDR2 is YFSETQ. The length of the CDR3 is 15 residues. V was pared by 0 bases and J by 7 bases, with 14 bases between. CDR3 in DNA: TGCGCCAGCAGCTTGGTAGCGACCTCTGGTAATGAGCAGTTCTTC. This sequence encodes CASSLVATSGNEQFF.

V and J are TRBV11-3 and TRBJ2-5, with D perhaps TRBD1 (7 bases). Looked up from germline, CDR1 is SGHNT and CDR2 is YENEEA. This CDR3 has 17 amino acids. V lost 5 bases and J lost 2, with 21 bases in between. This CDR3 is CASSPGGQGGIQETQYF. Written as DNA, the CDR3 is TGTGCCAGCAGCCCAGGAGGCCAGGGGGGAATACAAGAGACCCAGTACTTC. The full variable domain, with the rest looked up from reference TRBV11-3 and TRBJ2-5, is EAGVVQSPRYKIIEKKQPVAFWCNPISGHNTLYWYLQNLGQGPELLIRYENEEAVDDSQLPKDRFSAERLKGVDSTLKIQPAELGDSAVYLCASSPGGQGGIQETQYFGPGTRLLVL.

The chain joins TRBV11-2 to TRBJ2-3, with D uncertain. Germline V gene sequence: CDR1 SGHAT, CDR2 FQNNGV. This CDR3 region has 14 residues. The germline V and J ends were trimmed by 3 bases and 4 bases, with 11 bases remaining between them. The CDR3 nucleotides are TGTGCCAGCAGCTTGTCTGGTTTTGCAGATACGCAGTATTTT. It is translated as CASSLSGFADTQYF.

The chain joins TRBV30 to TRBJ2-3, with 7 bases matching TRBD2. This CDR3 has 15 residues. Germline V gene data show CDR1 as GTSNPN and CDR2 as SVGIG (reference sequence). V shed 5 bases and J 0 bases; nucleotides not matched to a gene: 8. CDR3 loop: CAWGMGGTSTDTQYF. CDR3 bases: TGTGCCTGGGGCATGGGAGGGACTAGCACAGATACGCAGTATTTT.

The chain uses TRBV29-1 and TRBJ2-7; TRBD2 agrees at 11 bases. The CDR3 contains 12 residues. Germline CDR1 and CDR2: SQVTM and ANQGSEA. The DNA for the CDR3 is TGCGGTATAGCGGGAGGGCCCTACGAGCAGTACTTC. Translation gives CGIAGGPYEQYF.

V is TRBV7-9 and J is TRBJ2-7, with D perhaps TRBD2 (6 bases). CDR3 length equals 14 residues. The V gene lost 5 bases and the J gene lost 5 bases, with 16 bases spanning the gap. Germline V gives CDR1 SEHNR, CDR2 FQNEAQ (reference sequence). In DNA, the CDR3 is TGTGCCAGCAGCCCCGGAGGGACCACAAACGAGCAGTACTTC. It specifies CASSPGGTTNEQYF.

The chain joins TRBV11-2 to TRBJ2-1; D unresolved. CDR1 and CDR2 from the germline V gene are SGHAT and FQNNGV. V lost 1 base and J 12 bases, leaving 7 bases between the germline ends. This CDR3 has 11 amino acids. In DNA, the CDR3 is TGTGCCAGCAGCTTAGCAGATAGGCAGTTCTTC. This translates into CASSLADRQFF.

This clone has only a few counts. V is TRBV4-2 and J is TRBJ2-1; 9 bases match TRBD2. The CDR3 has 17 amino acids. Germline lookup yields CDR1 LGHNA and CDR2 YNFKEQ. The J segment lost 2 bases and the V segment lost 0 bases, leaving 5 bases of the junction unmatched. The CDR3 reads CASSQDRLAATYNEQFF. The CDR3, as DNA: TGTGCCAGCAGCCAAGACCGACTAGCGGCCACCTACAATGAGCAGTTCTTC.

The chain links TRBV6-1 to TRBJ2-5, with 7 bases lining up with TRBD2. Trimming took 2 bases from V and 2 from J; bases not matched to a gene: 5. Per germline, CDR1 MNHNS and CDR2 SASEGT. There are 15 residues in the CDR3. The CDR3 bases are TGTGCCAGCAGTGAATGGGGGGGGGTACAAGAGACCCAGTACTTC. The encoded protein is CASSEWGGVQETQYF.

This clone was counted once. This chain connects TRBV5-4 to TRBJ2-3; D not resolved. Trimming shortened V by 2 bases and J by 6 bases, and 4 bases separated the two germline ends. The CDR3 is made up of 11 amino acids. Germline CDR1 and CDR2: SGHNT and YYREEE (reference sequence). The CDR3 is CASSFQDTQYF. In nucleotides, the CDR3 is TGTGCCAGCAGCTTTCAGGATACGCAGTATTTT. The full variable domain, with the rest looked up from reference TRBV5-4 and TRBJ2-3, is ETGVTQSPTHLIKTRGQQVTLRCSSQSGHNTVSWYQQALGQGPQFIFQYYREEENGRGNFPPRFSGLQFPNYSSELNVNALELDDSALYLCASSFQDTQYFGPGTRLTVL.

The chain carries TRBV18 and TRBJ2-7; D remains ambiguous. Germline CDR1 and CDR2: KGHSH and LQKENI. Trimming shortened V by 2 bases and J by 4 bases, and 6 bases separated the two germline ends. The length of the CDR3 is 12 residues. CDR3 DNA: TGTGCCAGCTCACCAGAAGGATACGAGCAGTACTTC. Translating it yields CASSPEGYEQYF. The variable domain in full, with the rest retrieved from reference TRBV18 and TRBJ2-7, is NAGVMQNPRHLVRRRGQEARLRCSPMKGHSHVYWYRQLPEEGLKFMVYLQKENIIDESGMPKERFSAEFPKEGPSILRIQQVVRGDSAAYFCASSPEGYEQYFGPGTRLTVT.

V and J are TRBV27 and TRBJ1-1; D not resolved. Trimming took 6 bases from V and 4 from J, leaving 12 bases between them. This CDR3 comprises 13 residues. Germline V lookup: CDR1 MNHEY, CDR2 SMNVEV (reference sequence). CDR3 bases: TGTGCCAGCAGCCGGACCTGGGGCACTGAAGCTTTCTTT. It yields the protein CASSRTWGTEAFF.

This clone was observed a handful of times. This chain uses TRBV27 with TRBJ1-6, with D maybe TRBD1 (6 bases). Germline V gives CDR1 MNHEY, CDR2 SMNVEV (reference sequence). The V gene lost 7 bases and the J gene lost 6 bases, with 16 bases spanning the gap. This CDR3 region has 15 residues. The CDR3 spells CASKVGGRGNSPLHF. The DNA for the CDR3 is TGTGCCAGCAAGGTCGGGGGCAGGGGTAATTCACCCCTCCACTTT.

The chain employs TRBV10-2 and TRBJ2-5, with TRBD2 matching 7 bases. With V trimmed by 2 bases and J by 5 bases, 5 bases remained unmatched. The CDR3 sequence is 14 residues long. Germline CDR1 is WSHSY and CDR2 is SAAADI. The DNA of the CDR3 is TGCGCCAGCAGTGAGGGGGGAGGGGTGGAGACCCAGTACTTC. Encoded protein: CASSEGGGVETQYF.

The V gene is TRBV4-2, the J gene TRBJ2-5, with D possibly being TRBD1 (6 bases). Germline V gene lookup returns CDR1 LGHNA and CDR2 YNFKEQ. This CDR3 has 13 amino acids. With 3 bases removed from V and 5 bases from J, the gap between germline ends came to 10 bases. The chain's CDR3 is CASSQGQRETQYF. The CDR3 region has the DNA TGTGCCAGCAGCCAGGGACAACGGGAGACCCAGTACTTC.

This chain uses TRBV18 with TRBJ2-3; D uncertain. This CDR3 is built from 13 residues. V lost 5 bases and J 3 bases, leaving 9 bases between the germline ends. Germline CDR1 reads KGHSH; CDR2 reads LQKENI. The CDR3 is CASSARLTDTQYF. CDR3 bases: TGTGCCAGCTCAGCAAGGCTTACAGATACGCAGTATTTT.

The chain combines TRBV27 with TRBJ2-1, with 7 bases identical to TRBD2. Germline V gene sequence: CDR1 MNHEY, CDR2 SMNVEV (reference sequence). The V and J ends lost 6 bases and 5 bases, in that order; junction bases with no gene match: 10. The CDR3 sequence is 15 residues long. In DNA form, the CDR3 reads TGTGCCAGCAGCGCACCGGGACTAACAAACAATGAGCAGTTCTTC. Translating gives CASSAPGLTNNEQFF.

The V gene is TRBV27, the J gene TRBJ2-3; D not certain. CDR3 length equals 11 residues. V lost 6 bases, J lost 0 bases, and 1 base lay in between. Germline V gene data show CDR1 as MNHEY and CDR2 as SMNVEV (reference sequence). The CDR3 loop reads CASRSTDTQYF. Written as DNA, the CDR3 is TGTGCCAGCAGGAGCACAGATACGCAGTATTTT.

This rearrangement joins TRBV11-3 to TRBJ2-3; 10 nucleotides agree with TRBD1. V was clipped by 6 bases and J by 1 base; unmatched bases: 13. From germline, CDR1 is SGHNT and CDR2 YENEEA. The CDR3 loop spans 18 amino acids. The DNA for the CDR3 is TGTGCCAGCAGAAAGGGACAGGGGTTGGGGGATGGCACAGATACGCAGTATTTT. Its protein is CASRKGQGLGDGTDTQYF.

This chain joins TRBV11-3 and TRBJ2-5; D call uncertain. This CDR3 has 13 amino acids. Trimming removed 2 bases at V and 4 bases at J, with 8 bases between. CDR1 is SGHNT, CDR2 YENEEA, per germline. The CDR3 nucleotides read TGTGCCAGCAGCTTAAATTCCGTAGAGACCCAGTACTTC. The encoded protein is CASSLNSVETQYF. Combining the CDR3 with reference TRBV11-3 and TRBJ2-5 gives the whole variable domain EAGVVQSPRYKIIEKKQPVAFWCNPISGHNTLYWYLQNLGQGPELLIRYENEEAVDDSQLPKDRFSAERLKGVDSTLKIQPAELGDSAVYLCASSLNSVETQYFGPGTRLLVL.